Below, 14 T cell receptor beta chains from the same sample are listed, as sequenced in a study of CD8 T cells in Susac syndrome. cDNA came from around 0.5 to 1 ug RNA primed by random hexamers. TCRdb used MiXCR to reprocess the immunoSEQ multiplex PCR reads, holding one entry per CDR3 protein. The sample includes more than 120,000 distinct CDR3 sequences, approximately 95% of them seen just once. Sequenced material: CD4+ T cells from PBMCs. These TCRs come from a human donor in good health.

The CDR3 here is CASSLVGTRGGEQFF. Here the CDR3 DNA reads TGTGCCAGCAGCTTAGTCGGGACGCGTGGAGGGGAGCAGTTCTTC. This sequence joins TRBV7-8 and TRBJ2-1; D might be TRBD2 (6 bases). The germline gives CDR1 SGHVS, CDR2 FQNEAQ. Trimming cost V 1 base and J 10 bases, with 17 bases left between them. The CDR3 is 15 residues long.

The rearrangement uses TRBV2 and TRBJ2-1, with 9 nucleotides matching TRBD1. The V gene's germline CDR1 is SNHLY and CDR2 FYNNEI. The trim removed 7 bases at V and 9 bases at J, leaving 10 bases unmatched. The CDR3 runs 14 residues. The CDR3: CASTRDRVYGEQFF. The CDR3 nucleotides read TGTGCCAGCACTAGGGACAGGGTTTATGGTGAGCAGTTCTTC.

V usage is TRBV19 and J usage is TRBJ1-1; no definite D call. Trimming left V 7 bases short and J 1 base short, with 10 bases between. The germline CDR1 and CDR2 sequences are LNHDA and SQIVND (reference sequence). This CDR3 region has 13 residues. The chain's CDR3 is CASTSDRNTEAFF. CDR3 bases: TGTGCCAGTACCTCAGATCGGAACACTGAAGCTTTCTTT.

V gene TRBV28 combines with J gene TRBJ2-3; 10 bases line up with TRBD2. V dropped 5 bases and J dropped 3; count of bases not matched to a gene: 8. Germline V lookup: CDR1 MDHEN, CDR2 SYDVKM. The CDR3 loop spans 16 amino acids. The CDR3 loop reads CASSTAGGLGTDTQYF. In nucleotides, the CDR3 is TGTGCCAGCAGTACAGCGGGAGGGCTAGGAACAGATACGCAGTATTTT.

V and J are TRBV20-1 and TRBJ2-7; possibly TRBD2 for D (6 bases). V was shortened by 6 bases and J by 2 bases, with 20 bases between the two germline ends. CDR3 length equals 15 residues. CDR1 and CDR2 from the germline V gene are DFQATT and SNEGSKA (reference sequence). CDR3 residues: CSANIGTLDPYEQYF. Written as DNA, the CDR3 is TGCAGTGCCAATATCGGGACTTTGGATCCCTACGAGCAGTACTTC.

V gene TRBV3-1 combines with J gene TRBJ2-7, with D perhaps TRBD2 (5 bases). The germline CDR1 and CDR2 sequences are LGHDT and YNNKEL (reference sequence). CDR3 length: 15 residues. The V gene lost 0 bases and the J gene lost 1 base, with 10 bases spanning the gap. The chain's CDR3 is CASSQDGAASYEQYF. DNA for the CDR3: TGTGCCAGCAGCCAAGACGGAGCGGCTTCCTACGAGCAGTACTTC.

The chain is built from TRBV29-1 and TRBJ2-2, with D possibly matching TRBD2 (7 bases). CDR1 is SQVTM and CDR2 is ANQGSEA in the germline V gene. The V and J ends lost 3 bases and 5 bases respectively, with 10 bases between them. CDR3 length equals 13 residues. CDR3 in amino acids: CSVDGGRTGELFF. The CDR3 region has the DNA TGCAGCGTTGACGGGGGGCGGACCGGGGAGCTGTTTTTT.

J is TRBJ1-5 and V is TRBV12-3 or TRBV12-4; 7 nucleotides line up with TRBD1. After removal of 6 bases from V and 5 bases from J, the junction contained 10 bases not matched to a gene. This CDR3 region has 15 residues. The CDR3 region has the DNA TGTGCCAGCAGGTTATCGACAGGGCAGTATCAGCCCCAGCATTTT. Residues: CASRLSTGQYQPQHF.

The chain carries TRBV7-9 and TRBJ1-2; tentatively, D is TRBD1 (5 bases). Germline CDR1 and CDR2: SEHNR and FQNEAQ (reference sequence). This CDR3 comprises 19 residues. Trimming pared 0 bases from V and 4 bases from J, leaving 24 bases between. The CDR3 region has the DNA TGTGCCAGCAGCTTAGCCCACAGGATAGAAACACCATCCTTCTATGGCTACACCTTC. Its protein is CASSLAHRIETPSFYGYTF.

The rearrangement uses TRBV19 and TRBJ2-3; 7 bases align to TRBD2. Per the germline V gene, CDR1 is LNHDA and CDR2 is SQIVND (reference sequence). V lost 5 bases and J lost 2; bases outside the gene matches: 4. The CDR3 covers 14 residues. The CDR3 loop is CASSPSGATDTQYF. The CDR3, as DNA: TGTGCCAGTAGTCCTAGCGGAGCCACAGATACGCAGTATTTT.

CDR3 nucleotide sequence: TGCGCCAGCAGCTTGGGGACCCTCTACGAGCAGTACTTC. Translating gives CASSLGTLYEQYF. The V and J genes are TRBV5-1 and TRBJ2-7; D is ambiguous. The germline V gene has CDR1 SGHRS and CDR2 YFSETQ. CDR3 size: 13 residues. Deletions cut 0 bases from V and 3 bases from J, with 7 bases between.

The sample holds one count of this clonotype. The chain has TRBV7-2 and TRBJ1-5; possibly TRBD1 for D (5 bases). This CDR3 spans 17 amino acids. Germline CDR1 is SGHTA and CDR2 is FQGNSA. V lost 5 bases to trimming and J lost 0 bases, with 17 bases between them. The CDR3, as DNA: TGTGCCAGCAGCCTCGGGACGGCCGGGAATAGCAATCAGCCCCAGCATTTT. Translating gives CASSLGTAGNSNQPQHF.

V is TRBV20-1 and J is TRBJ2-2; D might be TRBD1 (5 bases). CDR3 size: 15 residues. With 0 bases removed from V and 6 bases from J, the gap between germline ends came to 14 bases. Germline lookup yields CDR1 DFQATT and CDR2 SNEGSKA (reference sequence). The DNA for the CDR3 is TGCAGTGCTAGAGATCTTCGCAGGGCGGCCGGGGAGCTGTTTTTT. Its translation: CSARDLRRAAGELFF.

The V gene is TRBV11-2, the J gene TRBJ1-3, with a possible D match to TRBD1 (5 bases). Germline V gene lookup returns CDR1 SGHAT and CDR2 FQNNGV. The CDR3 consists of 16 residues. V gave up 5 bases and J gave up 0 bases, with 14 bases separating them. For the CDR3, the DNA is TGTGCCAGCAGCACCTACAGGAGAACCTCTGGAAACACCATATATTTT. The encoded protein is CASSTYRRTSGNTIYF.